These 3 T cell receptor beta chains share one sample of origin, sequenced in a study of T cells in Graves' hyperthyroidism and ophthalmopathy. Researchers amplified the TCR beta CDR3 regions from RNA transcripts. HTBI primers drove first-round RT-PCR of the TCR CDR3. Using its own MiXCR run on the multiplex PCR reads, TCRdb lists one record per CDR3 protein. The repertoire holds more than 550,000 distinct CDR3 sequences, roughly a sixth seen once, with about a sixth in the top ten. Sequencing was performed on blood. Every receptor here comes from a man aged 50 to 59 with Graves' hyperthyroidism.

This clonotype was recorded many times. The chain joins TRBV20-1 to TRBJ1-2; TRBD1 is a possible D gene (6 bases). The CDR3 spans 15 residues. Per germline, CDR1 DFQATT and CDR2 SNEGSKA (reference sequence). Between the trimmed V and J ends, which lost 3 bases and 6 bases, there was a span of 20 bases. In DNA, the CDR3 is TGCAGTGCTAGGGACCCACGGGACAAAAGTCATGGCTACACCTTC. It encodes CSARDPRDKSHGYTF.

The chain is built from TRBV10-3 and TRBJ2-5; 11 bases align to TRBD2. The CDR3 has 14 amino acids. CDR1 ENHRY and CDR2 SYGVKD come from the germline V gene. V trimming: 6 bases; J trimming: 4 bases; junction bases outside the gene matches: 4. This chain's CDR3 is CAIRDSGRGETQYF. In nucleotides, the CDR3 is TGTGCCATCAGAGATAGCGGGAGGGGAGAGACCCAGTACTTC.

This clonotype was seen ten or more times. J is TRBJ1-6 and V is TRBV9, with D tentatively TRBD1 (5 bases). The CDR3 covers 14 residues. V was trimmed by 0 bases and J by 7 bases, leaving 8 bases between them. Germline V gene sequence: CDR1 SGDLS, CDR2 YYNGEE. CDR3 nucleotide sequence: TGTGCCAGCAGCGTAGGGGGGAGCAATTCACCCCTCCACTTT. Translating gives CASSVGGSNSPLHF.